One sample yielded the 5 T cell receptor beta chains listed below, sequenced in a study of CD8+CD57+ T cells in acquired aplastic anemia. All patients picked for sequencing had shown, by flow cytometry, an expansion of CD8+CD57+ cells. The template used for profiling TCR beta VDJ and CDR3 was genomic DNA. TCRdb re-called the reads through MiXCR, storing one row per CDR3 protein. The repertoire holds about 180,000 distinct CDR3 sequences, with roughly 50% as singletons. Sequences were obtained from sorted CD4+, CD8+, or CD8+CD57+ T cells (not recorded which) from PBMCs. These receptors all come from a human donor with aplastic anemia.

The J gene is TRBJ2-5, the V gene TRBV20-1; 8 bases line up with TRBD1. CDR3 length equals 16 residues. V lost 0 bases, J lost 5 bases, and 11 bases stayed unmatched. Germline loops: CDR1 DFQATT, CDR2 SNEGSKA (reference sequence). In DNA form, the CDR3 reads TGCAGTGCTAGAGATCCCTTGACAGGGGAGATGGAGACCCAGTACTTC. This sequence encodes CSARDPLTGEMETQYF.

The chain joins TRBV15 to TRBJ2-2; 8 bases are a match to TRBD2. This CDR3 has 14 amino acids. CDR1 is LNHNV and CDR2 is YYDKDF in the germline V gene (reference sequence). V was clipped by 6 bases and J by 7 bases; unmatched bases: 7. The DNA for the CDR3 is TGTGCCACCAGGGGTAGCGGGGTGAGCGGGGAGCTGTTTTTT. Residues: CATRGSGVSGELFF.

This clonotype showed up many times. This chain links TRBV5-4 with TRBJ2-1, with TRBD2 matching 10 bases. V lost 4 bases and J lost 3; bases outside the gene matches: 4. Germline V lookup: CDR1 SGHNT, CDR2 YYREEE (reference sequence). This CDR3 is built from 15 residues. In DNA, the CDR3 is TGTGCCAGCAGCGGGGGACTAGCGCACTACAATGAGCAGTTCTTC. Amino acids: CASSGGLAHYNEQFF. Using reference TRBV5-4 and TRBJ2-1 for the parts outside the CDR3, the full variable domain is ETGVTQSPTHLIKTRGQQVTLRCSSQSGHNTVSWYQQALGQGPQFIFQYYREEENGRGNFPPRFSGLQFPNYSSELNVNALELDDSALYLCASSGGLAHYNEQFFGPGTRLTVL.

In its sample, this clonotype was seen many times. This CDR3 is CASSLGQRNEKLFF. In DNA, the CDR3 is TGTGCCAGCAGCTTAGGGCAGCGTAATGAAAAACTGTTTTTT. This rearrangement joins TRBV7-2 to TRBJ1-4; D is uncertain. CDR1 SGHTA and CDR2 FQGNSA come from the germline V gene. There are 14 residues in the CDR3. The ends were cut back, 1 base at V and 4 bases at J, with 7 bases in the middle.

The genes are TRBV19 and TRBJ1-3; maybe TRBD1 (5 bases). This CDR3 region has 15 residues. The germline gives CDR1 LNHDA, CDR2 SQIVND (reference sequence). The V and J ends lost 5 bases and 10 bases respectively, with 21 bases between them. The CDR3: CASSPHSASGATIYF. The CDR3 nucleotides are TGTGCCAGTAGTCCCCACAGTGCATCTGGGGCGACCATATATTTT. Full variable domain (rest looked up from reference TRBV19 and TRBJ1-3): DGGITQSPKYLFRKEGQNVTLSCEQNLNHDAMYWYRQDPGQGLRLIYYSQIVNDFQKGDIAEGYSVSREKKESFPLTVTSAQKNPTAFYLCASSPHSASGATIYFGEGSWLTVV.